These 20 T cell receptor beta chains originate from one sample sequenced in a study of T-cell reconstitution after alpha-beta-depleted transplantation in children. Unique molecular identifiers were used in preparing the TCRbeta library. TCRdb processed the PCR reads anew with MiXCR; each CDR3 protein has one entry. The top ten clones hold about 2.2% of a sample with a few hundred thousand distinct CDR3 sequences, 10% to 15% of them seen once. Material: PBMCs, mostly from graft donor cells, obtained 360 days after TCRalphabeta/CD19-depleted stem cell transplant. Receptors originate from a male patient aged 5 to 17 who had a stem cell transplant for acute myeloid leukemia, so the T cells may come from the graft donor.

The V call is TRBV10-3, the J call TRBJ2-5, with TRBD2 matching over 11 bases. The V gene end was trimmed by 6 bases and the J gene end by 2 bases; junction bases not matched to a gene: 5. CDR1 and CDR2 from the germline V gene are ENHRY and SYGVKD. The CDR3 loop spans 15 amino acids. The CDR3 loop reads CAISPGLAAQETQYF. CDR3 DNA sequence: TGTGCCATCAGCCCGGGACTAGCGGCTCAAGAGACCCAGTACTTC.

The chain couples TRBV18 to TRBJ2-4; 9 bases match TRBD1. Losses at the gene ends were 5 bases for V and 0 bases for J; bases not matched to a gene: 5. The CDR3 is 16 residues long. Germline V gene lookup returns CDR1 KGHSH and CDR2 LQKENI. CDR3 sequence reads: CASSTGTGIAKNIQYF. The CDR3 DNA reads as TGTGCCAGCTCAACCGGGACAGGGATAGCCAAAAACATTCAGTACTTC.

In this sample, this clonotype turned up a few times. V gene TRBV7-3 combines with J gene TRBJ1-1; D is unclear. V was clipped by 2 bases and J by 3 bases, with 13 bases between them. CDR1 is SGHTA, CDR2 FQGTGA, per germline. This CDR3 comprises 15 residues. In nucleotides, the CDR3 is TGTGCCAGCAGCTTAGAGAAGTTGGAGTACACTGAAGCTTTCTTT. This translates into CASSLEKLEYTEAFF.

The rearrangement links TRBV7-3 to TRBJ2-1; 9 nucleotides match TRBD2. Germline lookup yields CDR1 SGHTA and CDR2 FQGTGA. The CDR3 has 20 amino acids. With V trimmed by 1 base and J by 8 bases, 21 bases remained unmatched. CDR3 in DNA: TGTGCCAGCAGCTTAAGACCTAAGACGTCACTGGCGGGAGGGGTAGATGAGCAGTTCTTC. Translating it yields CASSLRPKTSLAGGVDEQFF.

The gene calls are TRBV7-9 and TRBJ1-6; TRBD1 agrees at 11 bases. CDR3 length equals 14 residues. CDR1 is SEHNR, CDR2 FQNEAQ, per germline (reference sequence). V lost 5 bases and J lost 13; bases outside the gene matches: 7. CDR3 nucleotides: TGTGCCAGCAGCCCGGACAGGGGGCGCCCCCCCCTCCACTTT. This codes for CASSPDRGRPPLHF.

The chain carries TRBV4-3 and TRBJ2-7; 7 positions agree with TRBD1. There are 16 residues in the CDR3. Germline V lookup: CDR1 LGHNA, CDR2 YSLEER. J was trimmed by 3 bases and V by 0 bases; bases with no gene match: 8. The CDR3 loop is CASSQDGPGQFYEQYF. Written as DNA, the CDR3 is TGCGCCAGCAGCCAAGACGGTCCGGGACAGTTCTACGAGCAGTACTTC.

J is TRBJ2-3 and V is TRBV4-3; D is undetermined. Germline CDR1 reads LGHNA; CDR2 reads YSLEER. V was clipped by 0 bases and J by 2 bases, with 12 bases between them. The CDR3 length is 16 residues. The CDR3 coding sequence is TGCGCCAGCAGCCAAGACATCCCCACGGACACAGATACGCAGTATTTT. Its protein is CASSQDIPTDTDTQYF.

The chain employs TRBV5-1 and TRBJ2-1; 9 positions match TRBD2. Trimming cost V 4 bases and J 5 bases; bases outside gene matches: 10. The CDR3 loop spans 16 amino acids. Germline CDR1 and CDR2: SGHRS and YFSETQ. CDR3: CASSRGIQRGDNEQFF. The CDR3 coding sequence is TGCGCCAGCAGCCGGGGGATCCAGCGGGGGGACAATGAGCAGTTCTTC.

This clonotype was counted between two and nine times. This rearrangement joins TRBV6-5 to TRBJ2-5; D assignment may be TRBD1 or TRBD2 (5 bases each). Deletions cut 6 bases from V and 10 bases from J, with 15 bases between. Looked up from germline, CDR1 is MNHEY and CDR2 is SVGAGI. The CDR3 spans 12 residues. The CDR3 loop reads CASSRTGTDQYF. For the CDR3, the DNA is TGTGCCAGCAGCCGGACTGGGACCGACCAGTACTTC.

In its sample, this clonotype was seen a few times. The V and J genes are TRBV7-2 and TRBJ2-2; 8 bases align to TRBD2. The CDR3 length is 17 residues. The J segment lost 0 bases and the V segment lost 3 bases, leaving 6 bases of the junction unmatched. Germline V gene data show CDR1 as SGHTA and CDR2 as FQGNSA. The CDR3 here is CASSFHSGVANTGELFF. The CDR3, as DNA: TGTGCCAGCAGCTTCCATAGCGGGGTCGCGAACACCGGGGAGCTGTTTTTT.

This clonotype appeared many times. The chain has TRBV30 and TRBJ2-3; D is perhaps TRBD2 (5 bases). The V end was cut by 5 bases, the J end by 12 bases, with 12 bases between. CDR3 length equals 10 residues. Germline CDR1 reads GTSNPN; CDR2 reads SVGIG (reference sequence). CDR3 in DNA: TGTGCCTGGGAGGGCCCCTTTCAGTATTTT. Translation gives CAWEGPFQYF.

This clonotype came up a few times. This rearrangement joins TRBV11-2 to TRBJ2-1, with D hard to call. The CDR3 is made up of 16 amino acids. Deletions cut 0 bases from V and 2 bases from J, with 11 bases between. CDR1 and CDR2 from the germline V gene are SGHAT and FQNNGV. CDR3 protein: CASSLEGPGPYNEQFF. The DNA of the CDR3 is TGTGCCAGCAGCTTAGAGGGCCCCGGCCCCTACAATGAGCAGTTCTTC. Full variable domain (outside the CDR3, taken from reference TRBV11-2 and TRBJ2-1): EAGVAQSPRYKIIEKRQSVAFWCNPISGHATLYWYQQILGQGPKLLIQFQNNGVVDDSQLPKDRFSAERLKGVDSTLKIQPAKLEDSAVYLCASSLEGPGPYNEQFFGPGTRLTVL.

The chain combines TRBV20-1 with TRBJ2-7, with TRBD2 identical over 11 bases. Germline CDR1 and CDR2: DFQATT and SNEGSKA (reference sequence). The CDR3 runs 17 residues. Trimming at V came to 6 bases and at J to 2 bases, leaving 15 bases not matched to a gene. As DNA, the CDR3 is TGCAGTGCCGACGTTCAACTAGCGGGAGTATATCCCTACGAGCAGTACTTC. Its protein is CSADVQLAGVYPYEQYF.

This clonotype was seen more than once but under ten times. The CDR3 is CATPEQYF. CDR3 in DNA: TGTGCCACCCCCGAGCAGTACTTC. V is TRBV24-1 and J is TRBJ2-7; D gene ambiguous. Germline loops: CDR1 KGHDR, CDR2 SFDVKD. The V end was cut by 9 bases, the J end by 6 bases, with 2 bases between. This CDR3 has 8 amino acids.

The V and J genes are TRBV15 and TRBJ2-7; D is undetermined. Looked up from germline, CDR1 is LNHNV and CDR2 is YYDKDF (reference sequence). The CDR3 is 14 amino acids. V was trimmed by 3 bases and J by 3 bases, leaving 12 bases between them. The CDR3 sequence is CATSSGRSNYEQYF. The CDR3 DNA is TGTGCCACCAGCAGTGGACGATCGAACTACGAGCAGTACTTC.

The gene calls are TRBV10-3 and TRBJ2-3, with 8 bases that match TRBD1. Germline CDR1 is ENHRY and CDR2 is SYGVKD. There are 14 residues in the CDR3. J gave up 4 bases and V 6 bases, and 6 bases lay outside the gene matches. CDR3: CAISPDRVPDTQYF. In DNA, the CDR3 is TGTGCCATCAGCCCGGACAGGGTACCAGATACGCAGTATTTT.

The chain combines TRBV11-3 with TRBJ2-7; 9 bases match TRBD1. Looked up from germline, CDR1 is SGHNT and CDR2 is YENEEA. This CDR3 is built from 17 residues. V lost 5 bases and J lost 3; bases outside the gene matches: 14. CDR3 nucleotide sequence: TGTGCCAGCAGCCCCTCTACGGGGACAGGGACCTGCTACGAGCAGTACTTC. Translation: CASSPSTGTGTCYEQYF.

The chain is built from TRBV7-9 and TRBJ2-7; 8 nucleotides agree with TRBD1. The CDR3 runs 14 residues. The V gene end was trimmed by 5 bases and the J gene end by 2 bases; junction bases not matched to a gene: 5. Looked up from germline, CDR1 is SEHNR and CDR2 is FQNEAQ (reference sequence). The chain's CDR3 is CASSPGDRPYEQYF. The CDR3 nucleotides read TGTGCCAGCAGCCCCGGGGACAGGCCCTACGAGCAGTACTTC.

The chain carries TRBV7-2 and TRBJ2-7; 9 nucleotides match TRBD2. Trimming removed 1 base from V and 4 bases from J; junction bases left unmatched: 2. Germline values: CDR1 SGHTA, CDR2 FQGNSA. This CDR3 has 14 residues. This CDR3 reads CASSLGTSVYEQYF. CDR3 DNA sequence: TGTGCCAGCAGCTTAGGGACTAGCGTATACGAGCAGTACTTC.

CDR3 region: CASSKLAGDLFYEQYF. Here the CDR3 DNA reads TGTGCCAGCAGTAAACTAGCGGGAGATCTGTTCTACGAGCAGTACTTC. The chain uses TRBV27 and TRBJ2-7; 11 positions agree with TRBD2. The V segment lost 5 bases and the J segment 3 bases; nucleotides outside the gene matches: 9. In germline, CDR1 is MNHEY, CDR2 SMNVEV (reference sequence). The CDR3 is 16 residues long.